Shown below are 25 T cell receptor beta chains from a single sample sequenced in a study of control samples from healthy donors and cancer patients. Here immunoSEQ multiplex PCR was the method, and the copy in TCRdb shows in-frame clones only, minus some. The table records 150,000 to 180,000 clones, 93% of them present only once. The sample comprised blood. The source of these receptors is a man aged 50-60 years in good health.

The rearrangement links TRBV7-9 to TRBJ2-4; 11 bases line up with TRBD1. V gave up 4 bases and J gave up 7 bases; unmatched junction bases: 3. This CDR3 spans 14 amino acids. Germline values: CDR1 SEHNR, CDR2 FQNEAQ (reference sequence). As DNA, the CDR3 is TGTGCCAGCAGCTCCCGGGACAGGGGGAACATTCAGTACTTC. Translated: CASSSRDRGNIQYF.

This clone appeared a single time. V and J are TRBV9 and TRBJ2-7; 7 bases agree with TRBD1. Germline CDR1 reads SGDLS; CDR2 reads YYNGEE. The CDR3 is 15 amino acids. The junction had 8 bases not matched to a gene; V was cut back by 3 bases and J by 2 bases. The CDR3 region has the DNA TGTGCCAGCAGCGGTCATCCGGGACAGACCTACGAGCAGTACTTC. It is translated as CASSGHPGQTYEQYF.

This chain connects TRBV25-1 to TRBJ1-2; tentative D call: TRBD1 (5 bases). The CDR3 is 16 residues long. CDR1 is MGHDK and CDR2 is SYGVNS in the germline V gene. The V end lost 3 bases, the J end lost 0 bases, and 14 bases lay between the germline ends. This CDR3 is CASSEGSGTANYGYTF. The DNA for the CDR3 is TGTGCCAGCAGTGAGGGTTCAGGGACGGCTAACTATGGCTACACCTTC.

This chain joins TRBV7-2 and TRBJ2-7, with a tentative D call TRBD1 (6 bases). Germline assignment: CDR1 SGHTA and CDR2 FQGNSA. Trimming removed 3 bases at V and 0 bases at J, with 9 bases between. The CDR3 is 14 residues long. The CDR3 DNA sequence: TGTGCCAGCAGCTTCCACAGGGTCTCCTACGAGCAGTACTTC. Its translation is CASSFHRVSYEQYF.

The sample holds one count of this clone. The chain combines TRBV11-2 with TRBJ2-7; D gene unclear. The V end lost 5 bases, the J end lost 4 bases, and 6 bases lay between the germline ends. CDR1 is SGHAT and CDR2 is FQNNGV in the germline V gene. The CDR3 loop spans 11 amino acids. The CDR3 coding sequence is TGTGCCAGCAGCCCGTTATACGAGCAGTACTTC. Amino acids: CASSPLYEQYF. Full variable domain (outside the CDR3, taken from reference TRBV11-2 and TRBJ2-7): EAGVAQSPRYKIIEKRQSVAFWCNPISGHATLYWYQQILGQGPKLLIQFQNNGVVDDSQLPKDRFSAERLKGVDSTLKIQPAKLEDSAVYLCASSPLYEQYFGPGTRLTVT.

The chain couples TRBV4-2 to TRBJ1-5; 11 bases are a match to TRBD1. Trimming took 4 bases from V and 9 from J; bases not matched to a gene: 8. The V gene's germline CDR1 is LGHNA and CDR2 YNFKEQ. The CDR3 contains 15 residues. DNA of the CDR3: TGTGCCAGCAGCCCTAGGACAGGGGGCCAGTGGCCCCAGCATTTT. Protein sequence: CASSPRTGGQWPQHF.

Here the CDR3 DNA reads TGTGCCAGCAGCTTGGCTCGCTCCCAAGAGACCCAGTACTTC. It codes for CASSLARSQETQYF. The chain employs TRBV5-4 and TRBJ2-5; D gene ambiguous. In germline, CDR1 is SGHNT, CDR2 YYREEE (reference sequence). CDR3 length: 14 residues. V lost 0 bases, J lost 1 base, and 7 bases lay in between.

The chain links TRBV30 to TRBJ1-6; 7 bases agree with TRBD1. Losses at the gene ends were 2 bases for V and 8 bases for J; bases not matched to a gene: 9. The germline V gene has CDR1 GTSNPN and CDR2 SVGIG (reference sequence). The CDR3 totals 15 residues. The CDR3, as DNA: TGTGCCTGGAGTCTAAAGACAGGGTGGTATTCACCCCTCCACTTT. Residues: CAWSLKTGWYSPLHF.

This clone was picked up one time. The rearrangement joins TRBV7-2 to TRBJ2-7, with D tentatively TRBD1 (5 bases). Germline V CDR1 and CDR2: SGHTA, FQGNSA. This CDR3 comprises 16 residues. The ends were cut back, 1 base at V and 2 bases at J, with 15 bases in the middle. The CDR3, as DNA: TGTGCCAGCAGCTTAGAGGGGTGGGTAGCCACCTACGAGCAGTACTTC. This gives the protein CASSLEGWVATYEQYF.

A single count supports this clone. The V and J genes are TRBV3-1 (or the pseudogene TRBV3-2) and TRBJ2-2, with D tentatively TRBD2 (7 bases). V dropped 0 bases and J dropped 5 bases, with 28 bases sitting between them. The CDR3 loop spans 21 amino acids. Germline CDR1 and CDR2: LGHDT and YNNKEL (reference sequence). Here the CDR3 reads CASSQDTGGFEFRLETGELFF. CDR3 sequence (DNA): TGTGCCAGCAGCCAAGATACGGGGGGCTTTGAATTTAGGCTTGAGACCGGGGAGCTGTTTTTT.

This clone was picked up one time. This chain connects TRBV5-1 to TRBJ2-3, with D unresolved. This CDR3 has 14 amino acids. CDR1 is SGHRS and CDR2 is YFSETQ in the germline V gene. Trimming left V 5 bases short and J 3 bases short, with 13 bases between. The DNA for the CDR3 is TGCGCCAGCAGGGAACTCCGATCTACAGATACGCAGTATTTT. It codes for CASRELRSTDTQYF.

The gene calls are TRBV21-1 and TRBJ2-7; the table's TRBD2 call for D was not verified on the DNA. TRBV21-1 is a recognized pseudogene. The CDR3 extends over 20 amino acids. CDR3 in amino acids: CASSKVRTSGTLKGGYEQYF. In nucleotides, the CDR3 is TGTGCCAGCAGCAAAGTTCGGACTAGCGGGACCCTCAAAGGCGGTTACGAGCAGTACTTC.

This rearrangement joins TRBV10-3 to TRBJ1-4; D gene unclear. CDR1 ENHRY and CDR2 SYGVKD come from the germline V gene. The CDR3 covers 14 residues. The V end was cut by 0 bases, the J end by 8 bases, with 10 bases between. The DNA of the CDR3 is TGTGCCATCAGTGAGTCATCGGGGTGGGAAAAACTGTTTTTT. It encodes CAISESSGWEKLFF.

This chain uses TRBV11-2 with TRBJ2-1; TRBD2 might be the D (6 bases). This CDR3 spans 15 amino acids. Germline V gene data show CDR1 as SGHAT and CDR2 as FQNNGV. Between the trimmed V and J ends, which lost 5 bases and 2 bases, there was a span of 13 bases. CDR3 sequence (DNA): TGTGCCAGCAGCCCTTCGGGAGAGCCCTACAATGAGCAGTTCTTC. The encoded protein is CASSPSGEPYNEQFF.

The chain uses TRBV5-1 and TRBJ2-7; TRBD1 matches 10 bases. Losses at the gene ends were 2 bases for V and 5 bases for J; bases not matched to a gene: 13. The V gene's germline CDR1 is SGHRS and CDR2 YFSETQ. The CDR3 has 17 amino acids. The CDR3 protein is CASSFGGVKDRGDEQYF. CDR3 nucleotide sequence: TGCGCCAGCAGCTTTGGAGGTGTTAAGGACAGGGGGGACGAGCAGTACTTC.

The chain couples TRBV9 to TRBJ2-7; TRBD2 matches 12 bases. With 3 bases clipped from V and 2 bases from J, the junction kept 6 bases outside the gene matches. There are 16 residues in the CDR3. CDR1 SGDLS and CDR2 YYNGEE come from the germline V gene. As DNA, the CDR3 is TGTGCCAGCAGCGCCACTAGCGGGAGGACCACCTACGAGCAGTACTTC. Encoded protein: CASSATSGRTTYEQYF.

There are a few counts of this clone. Other DNA sequences in this sample translate to the same CDR3. V and J are TRBV27 and TRBJ2-3, with 11 bases matching TRBD2. Germline V lookup: CDR1 MNHEY, CDR2 SMNVEV (reference sequence). V was clipped by 4 bases and J by 4 bases; unmatched bases: 7. The CDR3 runs 16 residues. The DNA of the CDR3 is TGTGCCAGCAGTTCTTCACTAGCGGGAGTTGCAGATACGCAGTATTTT. It is translated as CASSSSLAGVADTQYF.

V usage is TRBV19 and J usage is TRBJ1-5; 7 nucleotides align to TRBD1. CDR1 is LNHDA, CDR2 SQIVND, per germline (reference sequence). This CDR3 has 15 amino acids. V lost 3 bases to trimming and J lost 7 bases; unmatched junction nucleotides: 9. CDR3 coding DNA: TGTGCCAGTAGTATCAATGGCAGGGGGAACCAGCCCCAGCATTTT. Encoded protein: CASSINGRGNQPQHF.

This chain connects TRBV5-1 to TRBJ2-3, with no clear D. The CDR3 is made up of 15 amino acids. CDR1 is SGHRS and CDR2 is YFSETQ in the germline V gene. Trimming left V 2 bases short and J 0 bases short, with 10 bases between. The CDR3 spells CASSFATSSTDTQYF. The CDR3 DNA follows: TGCGCCAGCAGCTTCGCTACCTCGAGCACAGATACGCAGTATTTT.

The chain links TRBV4-2 to TRBJ1-6; TRBD1 agrees at 7 bases. V lost 3 bases and J lost 3; bases outside the gene matches: 2. The CDR3 spans 15 residues. Germline lookup yields CDR1 LGHNA and CDR2 YNFKEQ. The CDR3 loop is CASSQDRFYNSPLHF. The CDR3 coding sequence is TGTGCCAGCAGCCAGGACAGGTTCTATAATTCACCCCTCCACTTT.

The chain is built from TRBV24-1 and TRBJ2-3; a possible D gene is TRBD2 (6 bases). The V gene lost 9 bases and the J gene lost 8 bases, with 14 bases spanning the gap. Germline V gene lookup returns CDR1 KGHDR and CDR2 SFDVKD. This CDR3 has 12 amino acids. The CDR3 loop reads CATQTVGGTQYF. As DNA, the CDR3 is TGTGCCACCCAGACCGTCGGGGGTACGCAGTATTTT.

As regards this clone: A read error may account for a junction end that differs from germline. The genes are TRBV7-7 and TRBJ2-4; D perhaps matches TRBD2 (6 bases). The germline V gene encodes CDR1 SSHAT and CDR2 FNYEAQ (reference sequence). The CDR3 length is 15 residues. The CDR3 here is CASSRNRDWVNIQYF. For the CDR3, the DNA is TGTGCTAGCAGCCGCAACCGGGACTGGGTAAACATTCAGTACTTC.

CDR3 sequence reads: CASSQDRMDTEAFF. CDR3 bases: TGTGCCAGCAGCCAAGATAGGATGGACACTGAAGCTTTCTTT. V is TRBV3-1 (or the pseudogene TRBV3-2) and J is TRBJ1-1; D not resolved. The ends were cut back, 0 bases at V and 3 bases at J, with 8 bases in the middle. Germline V gives CDR1 LGHDT, CDR2 YNNKEL (reference sequence). The CDR3 loop spans 14 amino acids.

The rearrangement links TRBV10-3 to TRBJ2-1; weak D call: TRBD1 (6 bases). The CDR3 sequence is 13 residues long. V gave up 2 bases and J gave up 5 bases, with 7 bases separating them. Germline loops: CDR1 ENHRY, CDR2 SYGVKD. This CDR3 reads CAISERQDNEQFF. The CDR3 region has the DNA TGTGCCATCAGTGAGCGACAGGACAATGAGCAGTTCTTC.

This chain links TRBV7-2 with TRBJ2-7; TRBD2 matches at 9 bases. Germline CDR1 reads SGHTA; CDR2 reads FQGNSA. J gave up 7 bases and V 4 bases, and 23 bases lay outside the gene matches. The CDR3 consists of 19 residues. The CDR3 bases are TGTGCCAGCAGCTCCCGGGGGGGGCCTAGCGGGGAAGCCCTTAGGGAGCAGTACTTC. Translation: CASSSRGGPSGEALREQYF.